Listed here are 10 T cell receptor beta chains from one sample, sequenced in a study of identical twins. TCRdb re-analysed the 5' RACE reads in MiXCR, keeping a single row per CDR3 protein. The sample lists about 810,000 distinct CDR3 sequences; 10% to 15% were seen once. The same data also went into a second study, on yellow fever vaccine responses in identical twins.

Sequencing was performed on PBMCs. The source is a woman aged 18-29 years in good health.

This clonotype turned up a few times. This rearrangement joins TRBV28 to TRBJ1-2; no clear D. Germline V gene lookup returns CDR1 MDHEN and CDR2 SYDVKM. The CDR3 is made up of 12 amino acids. V lost 8 bases to trimming and J lost 8 bases, with 15 bases between them. The CDR3 DNA reads TGTGCCAGCTGGGTCGTCATCTCCGGCTACACCTTC. Its translation: CASWVVISGYTF.

The chain combines TRBV5-1 with TRBJ2-7; 10 positions match TRBD2. J was trimmed by 4 bases and V by 3 bases; bases with no gene match: 4. The CDR3 runs 14 residues. CDR1 is SGHRS and CDR2 is YFSETQ in the germline V gene. CDR3 nucleotides: TGCGCCAGCAGCTCCGGGACTAGCGTATACGAGCAGTACTTC. This translates into CASSSGTSVYEQYF.

The sample holds a few counts of this clonotype. This chain links TRBV12-3 or TRBV12-4 with TRBJ2-7; the match to TRBD2 covers 16 bases. The CDR3 is 16 residues long. The J segment lost 7 bases and the V segment lost 6 bases, leaving 9 bases of the junction unmatched. The CDR3 DNA reads TGTGCCAGCAGACGGGGACTAGCGGGAGGGCCGGGTGAGCAGTACTTC. It translates to CASRRGLAGGPGEQYF.

The CDR3 coding sequence is TGTGCCAGCAGCGAGACTAGCGGGGGGGCGGATACGCAGTATTTT. Translated: CASSETSGGADTQYF. The chain links TRBV12-3 or TRBV12-4 to TRBJ2-3; TRBD2 matches 14 bases. After removal of 6 bases from V and 6 bases from J, the junction contained 5 bases not matched to a gene. The CDR3 contains 15 residues.

For the CDR3, the DNA is TGTGCCAGCAGTACAAAAGATCGGGGAAGCACAGATACGCAGTATTTT. Translation gives CASSTKDRGSTDTQYF. The J gene is TRBJ2-3, the V gene TRBV6-1, with D perhaps TRBD2 (5 bases). V lost 5 bases and J 0 bases, leaving 15 bases between the germline ends. CDR1 is MNHNS and CDR2 is SASEGT in the germline V gene. This CDR3 region has 16 residues.

This clonotype was counted between two and nine times. This rearrangement joins TRBV5-1 to TRBJ2-2, with D uncertain. Trimming stripped 5 bases from V and 2 bases from J, with 10 bases between. This CDR3 has 14 amino acids. Germline lookup yields CDR1 SGHRS and CDR2 YFSETQ. The chain's CDR3 is CASRNLQNTGELFF. CDR3 DNA sequence: TGCGCCAGCAGGAACTTACAAAACACCGGGGAGCTGTTTTTT. The full variable domain, rest sourced from reference TRBV5-1 and TRBJ2-2, is KAGVTQTPRYLIKTRGQQVTLSCSPISGHRSVSWYQQTPGQGLQFLFEYFSETQRNKGNFPGRFSGRQFSNSRSEMNVSTLELGDSALYLCASRNLQNTGELFFGEGSRLTVL.

V gene TRBV14 combines with J gene TRBJ2-1; D is uncertain. Germline CDR1 is SGHDN and CDR2 is FVKESK. V was shortened by 2 bases and J by 1 base, with 15 bases between the two germline ends. The CDR3 covers 17 residues. The CDR3 region has the DNA TGTGCCAGCAGCCAAACGACCCCCACGATTTCCTACAATGAGCAGTTCTTC. This encodes CASSQTTPTISYNEQFF.

This clonotype was recorded a few times. This CDR3 reads CSVPKNTGTYASTDTQYF. The CDR3 nucleotides read TGCAGCGTCCCGAAAAATACAGGGACTTACGCTAGCACAGATACGCAGTATTTT. The gene calls are TRBV29-1 and TRBJ2-3, with D perhaps given as TRBD1 or TRBD2 (6 bases each). The V gene lost 6 bases and the J gene lost 0 bases, with 25 bases spanning the gap. The CDR3 runs to 18 residues. The germline gives CDR1 SQVTM, CDR2 ANQGSEA.

This clonotype was counted ten times or more. The rearrangement joins TRBV4-1 to TRBJ2-1; no reliable D call. Germline CDR1 is MGHRA and CDR2 is YSYEKL. CDR3 length: 17 residues. The V end lost 4 bases, the J end lost 3 bases, and 19 bases lay between the germline ends. The DNA of the CDR3 is TGCGCCAGCAGCCGAGGTCCGGTGGCAAGGGACTACAATGAGCAGTTCTTC. Translating it yields CASSRGPVARDYNEQFF.

The chain recombines TRBV2 with TRBJ2-2; D unclear. The length of the CDR3 is 15 residues. Germline CDR1 reads SNHLY; CDR2 reads FYNNEI. V lost 2 bases and J lost 2, with 9 bases in between. This CDR3 reads CASSEFQINTGELFF. The CDR3 DNA is TGTGCCAGCAGTGAATTTCAGATAAACACCGGGGAGCTGTTTTTT. The whole variable domain, filled in from reference TRBV2 and TRBJ2-2, reads EPEVTQTPSHQVTQMGQEVILRCVPISNHLYFYWYRQILGQKVEFLVSFYNNEISEKSEIFDDQFSVERPDGSNFTLKIRSTKLEDSAMYFCASSEFQINTGELFFGEGSRLTVL.